This T cell receptor (beta chain) comes out of a study of OX40 agonist ivuxolimab in advanced cancers. Study summary: Intravenous ivuxolimab was administered to patients every 2 weeks at 0.01 to 10 mg/kg.

The germline V gene encodes CDR1 SGDLS and CDR2 YYNGEE. The CDR3 has 14 amino acids. Trimming removed 4 bases at V and 0 bases at J, with 9 bases between. The assay was immunoSEQ multiplex PCR, and TCRdb's table has in-frame clones only and misses some. The sample includes about 89,000 clones, 93% of them seen just once. This chain links TRBV9 with TRBJ2-3; D ambiguous. This material consisted of CD4+ or CD8+ T cells sorted from blood, taken in a trial of the OX40 agonist ivuxolimab. This clonotype was obtained from an adult with an advanced solid tumor such as melanoma, head and neck, liver or kidney cancer. For the CDR3, the DNA is TGTGCCAGCAGCCCCCAACCGAGCACAGATACGCAGTATTTT. Translating it yields CASSPQPSTDTQYF.